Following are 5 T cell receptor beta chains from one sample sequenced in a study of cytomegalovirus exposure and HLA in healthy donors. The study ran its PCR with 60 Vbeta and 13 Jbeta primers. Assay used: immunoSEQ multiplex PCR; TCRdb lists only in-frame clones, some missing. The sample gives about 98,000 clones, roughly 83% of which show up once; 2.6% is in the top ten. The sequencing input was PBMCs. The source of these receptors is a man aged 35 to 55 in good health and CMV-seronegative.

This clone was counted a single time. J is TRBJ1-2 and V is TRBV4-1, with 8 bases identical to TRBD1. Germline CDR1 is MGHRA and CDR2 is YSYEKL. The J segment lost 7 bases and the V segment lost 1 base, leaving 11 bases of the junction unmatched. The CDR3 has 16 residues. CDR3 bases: TGCGCCAGCAGCCAAGGACAGGGGACCCGGAGCGGTGGCTACACCTTC. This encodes CASSQGQGTRSGGYTF.

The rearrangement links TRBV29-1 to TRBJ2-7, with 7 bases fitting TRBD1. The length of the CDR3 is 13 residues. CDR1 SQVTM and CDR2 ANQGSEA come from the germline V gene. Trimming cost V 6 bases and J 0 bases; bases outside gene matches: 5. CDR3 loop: CSVARTGSYEQYF. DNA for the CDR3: TGCAGCGTCGCCAGGACAGGCTCCTACGAGCAGTACTTC.

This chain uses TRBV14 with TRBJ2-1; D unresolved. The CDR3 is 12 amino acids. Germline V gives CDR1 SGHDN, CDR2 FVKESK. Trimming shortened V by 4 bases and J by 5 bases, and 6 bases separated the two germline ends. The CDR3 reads CASSRRDNEQFF. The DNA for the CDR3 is TGTGCCAGCAGCCGTAGAGACAATGAGCAGTTCTTC.

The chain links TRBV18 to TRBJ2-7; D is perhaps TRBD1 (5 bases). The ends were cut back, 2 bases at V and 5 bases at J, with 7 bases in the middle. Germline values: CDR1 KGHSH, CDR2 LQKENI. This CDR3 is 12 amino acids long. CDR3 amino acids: CASSPDSDEQYF. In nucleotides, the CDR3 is TGTGCCAGCTCACCAGACAGCGACGAGCAGTACTTC.

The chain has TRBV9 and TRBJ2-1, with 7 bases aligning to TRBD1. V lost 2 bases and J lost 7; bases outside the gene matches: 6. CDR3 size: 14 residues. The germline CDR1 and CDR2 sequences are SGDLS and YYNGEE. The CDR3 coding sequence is TGTGCCAGCAGCGTCCAGGGGACAGAAAATGAGCAGTTCTTC. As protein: CASSVQGTENEQFF.